The 5 T cell receptor beta chains below come from one sample, sequenced in a study of T-cell reconstitution after alpha-beta-depleted transplantation in children. Unique molecular identifiers tagged the TCRbeta library. TCRdb re-analysed the PCR reads in MiXCR, keeping a single row per CDR3 protein. The sample has just under 550,000 distinct CDR3 sequences, around 18% seen once; the top ten hold 2.5% to 3.5%. Source: PBMCs from the stem cell graft donor, taken from the stem cell graft. These receptors all stem from a human donor who donated a stem cell graft to a child with acute lymphoblastic leukemia.

The chain is built from TRBV5-1 and TRBJ2-7; no reliable D call. This CDR3 region has 13 residues. The V end lost 0 bases, the J end lost 7 bases, and 11 bases lay between the germline ends. CDR1 and CDR2 from the germline V gene are SGHRS and YFSETQ. The CDR3 loop is CASSLAPREEQYF. CDR3 sequence (DNA): TGCGCCAGCAGCTTGGCCCCCCGAGAGGAGCAGTACTTC.

The V and J genes are TRBV2 and TRBJ2-5; D gene uncertain. The CDR3 extends over 13 amino acids. The germline CDR1 and CDR2 sequences are SNHLY and FYNNEI. V was trimmed by 6 bases and J by 2 bases, leaving 10 bases between them. The CDR3 sequence is CASRKPEQETQYF. In DNA form, the CDR3 reads TGTGCCAGCAGGAAACCAGAGCAAGAGACCCAGTACTTC.

This clonotype has a count of ten or more. This chain connects TRBV20-1 to TRBJ2-7; D may be TRBD2 (5 bases). Trimming pared 6 bases from V and 3 bases from J, leaving 18 bases between. Germline-derived CDR1 and CDR2 are DFQATT and SNEGSKA (reference sequence). The CDR3 contains 14 residues. CDR3 sequence: CSAPGELENYEQYF. In DNA, the CDR3 is TGCAGTGCCCCGGGCGAACTAGAGAACTACGAGCAGTACTTC.

The chain is built from TRBV2 and TRBJ2-1, with a tentative D call TRBD1 (6 bases). This CDR3 is built from 15 residues. V lost 7 bases, J lost 5 bases, and 18 bases lay in between. CDR1 and CDR2 (germline): SNHLY, FYNNEI. The CDR3 spells CASMVDRIGDNEQFF. The CDR3 DNA reads TGTGCCAGCATGGTGGACAGAATCGGTGACAATGAGCAGTTCTTC.

This clonotype occurred a few times. The chain employs TRBV20-1 and TRBJ1-1; D is ambiguous. Trimming left V 1 base short and J 10 bases short, with 13 bases between. Germline CDR1 is DFQATT and CDR2 is SNEGSKA (reference sequence). CDR3 length: 12 amino acids. CDR3 region: CSARGGESRAFF. CDR3 nucleotide sequence: TGCAGTGCTAGAGGCGGGGAATCAAGAGCTTTCTTT.